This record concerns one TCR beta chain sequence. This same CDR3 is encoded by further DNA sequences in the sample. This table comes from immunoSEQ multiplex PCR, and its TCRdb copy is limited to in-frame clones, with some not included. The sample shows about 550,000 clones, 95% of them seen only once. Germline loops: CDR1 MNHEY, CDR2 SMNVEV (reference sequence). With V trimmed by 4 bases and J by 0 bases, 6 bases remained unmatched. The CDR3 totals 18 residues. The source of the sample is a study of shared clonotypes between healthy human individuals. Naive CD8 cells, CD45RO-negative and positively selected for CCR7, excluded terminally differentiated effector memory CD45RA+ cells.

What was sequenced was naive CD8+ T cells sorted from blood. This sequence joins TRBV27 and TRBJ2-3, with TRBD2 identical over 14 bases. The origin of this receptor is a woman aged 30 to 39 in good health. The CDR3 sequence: CASSSGTSGRPSTDTQYF. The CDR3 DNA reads TGTGCCAGCAGTTCAGGGACTAGCGGGAGACCTAGCACAGATACGCAGTATTTT.